This T cell receptor beta chain was recorded in a study of cytomegalovirus exposure and HLA in healthy donors. Study-wide points: One variant, a missense change in DCLRE1C, was linked in a later analysis to TCR beta V- and J-gene trimming. Accurate predictions that matched the HLA-A and HLA-B alleles of most subjects were reportedly made from TCR beta sequences.

A remark on this clone: Its antigen remains unknown.

The CDR3 is 13 amino acids. J was trimmed by 6 bases and V by 8 bases; bases with no gene match: 7. Germline lookup yields CDR1 MNHNY and CDR2 SVGAGI (reference sequence). This PCR relied on a set of 60 Vbeta primers and 13 Jbeta primers. Produced via immunoSEQ multiplex PCR; TCRdb's table is partial and in-frame only. Of about 82,000 clones in the sample, approximately 74% were seen once. The chain recombines TRBV6-6 with TRBJ2-3, with 8 positions matching TRBD1. This receptor was taken from a woman in her fifties or sixties in good health and CMV-seropositive. Sequenced input: PBMCs. The DNA of the CDR3 is TGTGCCAGCGAAAGGACAGGGCGTGATACGCAGTATTTT. Its protein is CASERTGRDTQYF.